The rows below give T cell receptor beta chains drawn from one sample of a study of control samples from healthy donors and cancer patients. Data came from immunoSEQ multiplex PCR; TCRdb stores just in-frame clones and leaves some out. This sample has roughly 130,000 clones, with roughly 94% found just once. Sequenced input: blood. Receptors were obtained from a man younger than 40 in good health. Both conserved end residues are part of each CDR3. D genes are given only for firm matches. For some rows the clone size is stated as once, few or many, or as a class when expanded; others skip it.

abundance	v_gene	d_gene	j_gene	CDR3nt	CDR3aa
NA	TRBV27	NA	TRBJ1-5	TGTGCCAGCAGTCTTCACAGTAGCAATCAGCCCCAGCATTTT	CASSLHSSNQPQHF
NA	TRBV30	TRBD1	TRBJ1-1	TGTGCCTGGAGTTCCGGGACAGAGATGAACACTGAAGCTTTCTTT	CAWSSGTEMNTEAFF
NA	TRBV4-1	NA	TRBJ1-2	TGCGCCAGCAGCCAAGGGATTGGGGGAAACTATGGCTACACCTTC	CASSQGIGGNYGYTF
NA	TRBV9	TRBD2	TRBJ2-1	TGTGCCAGCAGCGGTAGCGGGGGGGCTGAGCAGTTCTTC	CASSGSGGAEQFF
NA	TRBV5-5	NA	TRBJ1-1	TGTGCCAGCAGCTTGACAGACACTGAAGCTTTCTTT	CASSLTDTEAFF
once	TRBV19	NA	TRBJ2-1	TGTGCCAGTAGTATAGTACAGTACAATGAGCAGTTCTTC	CASSIVQYNEQFF
NA	TRBV3-1/TRBV3-2	NA	TRBJ2-3	TGTGCCAGCAGCCAAAAGACCTACTATGGACTATTCACAGATACGCAGTATTTT	CASSQKTYYGLFTDTQYF
NA	TRBV2	NA	TRBJ2-7	TGTGCCAGCAGTCATGCACTTGACAACTACGAGCAGTACTTC	CASSHALDNYEQYF
NA	TRBV2	NA	TRBJ2-3	TGTGCCAGCAGTGATGGGCCTACTAGCACAGATACGCAGTATTTT	CASSDGPTSTDTQYF
NA	TRBV6-5	NA	TRBJ1-1	TGTGCCAGCAGTTCTTCCTTGTTCTGGGCTAGTGAAGCTTTCTTT	CASSSSLFWASEAFF
once	TRBV25-1	NA	TRBJ1-2	TGTGCCAGCAGTGGTGGCAGGAGCCCGTATGGCTACACCTTC	CASSGGRSPYGYTF
NA	TRBV12-5	NA	TRBJ1-3	TGTGCTGGGGCCCCGGACTCTGGAAACACCATATATTTT	CAGAPDSGNTIYF
NA	TRBV6-5	TRBD1	TRBJ1-1	TGTGCCAGCAGTTATTTCGGGACAGGGGCCGCTGAAGCTTTCTTT	CASSYFGTGAAEAFF
NA	TRBV10-1	NA	TRBJ1-4	TGCGCCAGCAGTGATCCGGACACTTGTGCAACTAATGAAAAACTGTTTTTT	CASSDPDTCATNEKLFF
NA	TRBV15	NA	TRBJ2-7	TGTGCCACCAGCAGAGATCGCTTAGAAGGGGAGCAGTACTTC	CATSRDRLEGEQYF
NA	TRBV9	NA	TRBJ2-1	TGTGCCAGCAGCGTAGCGCCGGGGGCCAGATACAATGAGCAGTTCTTC	CASSVAPGARYNEQFF
NA	TRBV23-1	TRBD1	TRBJ2-2	TGCGCCAGCAGGACTGAACAGGGGGGATCTACCCGGGGAGCTGTTTTT	CASRTEQGGSTRGAVF
NA	TRBV15	NA	TRBJ1-5	TGTGCCACCAGCCCCCCGGGGAGCAATCAGCCCCAGCATTTT	CATSPPGSNQPQHF
NA	TRBV10-3	NA	TRBJ2-5	TGTGCCATCAGTGAACCAGGGGCCCGAGAGACCCAGTACTTC	CAISEPGARETQYF
NA	TRBV30	TRBD2	TRBJ2-1	TGTGCCTGGGATAGGACTAGCGGGGGGAATGAGCAGTTCTTC	CAWDRTSGGNEQFF
NA	TRBV6-6	NA	TRBJ1-4	TGTGCCAGCAGTTTGGGGACACCTAAACTGTTTTTT	CASSLGTPKLFF
NA	TRBV6-4	NA	TRBJ1-6	TGTGCCAGCAGCGCTGGGGAGGTTCCCCTCCACTTT	CASSAGEVPLHF
NA	TRBV4-1	TRBD1	TRBJ2-7	TGCGCCAGCAGCCAAGTGGGACAGGGTCTCCACGAGCAGTACTTC	CASSQVGQGLHEQYF
NA	TRBV6-5	TRBD1	TRBJ2-1	TGTGCCAGCAGCTATGACAGGGGGAAATACAATGAGCAGTTCTTC	CASSYDRGKYNEQFF
NA	TRBV18	TRBD1	TRBJ2-5	TGTGCCAGCTCACCACCGGCAGGGGGACAAGAGACCCAGTACTTC	CASSPPAGGQETQYF
NA	TRBV23-1	NA	TRBJ1-2	TGCGCCAGCAGCCGGTTTCGGGGGGTCTATGGCTACACCTTC	CASSRFRGVYGYTF
NA	TRBV6-2/TRBV6-3	TRBD1	TRBJ1-6	TGTGCCAGCAGTTACTACCCTGACAGGGGGCCTAATTCACCCCTCCACTTT	CASSYYPDRGPNSPLHF
NA	TRBV7-9	TRBD1	TRBJ1-1	TGTGCCAGCAGCCCGACAGGGGGCCCCACTGAAGCTTTCTTT	CASSPTGGPTEAFF
NA	TRBV2	NA	TRBJ2-7	TGTGCCAGCAAGGATCCCACAGGTCAGGGCCACGAGCAGTACTTC	CASKDPTGQGHEQYF
NA	TRBV9	NA	TRBJ1-4	TGTGCCAGCAGCGTAGGGGTTTTCCGGGAAAAACTGTTTTTT	CASSVGVFREKLFF
NA	TRBV15	NA	TRBJ2-7	TGTGCCACCCGGGGGCGGACAGGAAACGAGCAGTACTTC	CATRGRTGNEQYF
NA	TRBV30	NA	TRBJ2-3	TGTGCCTGGAGGAAGACTGTAACAGATACGCAGTATTTT	CAWRKTVTDTQYF
NA	TRBV9	TRBD1	TRBJ2-7	TGTGCCAGCAGCCTCGGGACAGACTTCTCCTACGAGCAGTACTTC	CASSLGTDFSYEQYF